The 26 T cell receptor beta chains listed next were all sequenced from one sample in a study of tissue T cells after allogeneic stem cell transplantation. Time point denoted: mouse harvest day 7 after allogeneic transplant. The graft held 10^6 splenic CD5+ T cells and 10^7 T-cell-depleted bone marrow cells. The method was immunoSEQ multiplex PCR; TCRdb's version includes in-frame clones alone and lacks a portion of them. The repertoire holds thousands of clones, with 50% as singletons. The specimen was gut tissue. These TCRs come from a female BALB/c mouse given C57BL/6 T cells with graft-versus-host disease after an allogeneic hematopoietic cell transplant.

Notes on this clone: Gene names follow the mouse nomenclature. The read comes to an end 1 residue before the CDR3 does, leaving the germline J gene to fill in the end. This chain joins TRBV26 and TRBJ2-5, with D hard to call. From germline, CDR1 is KGHPV and CDR2 FQNQEV (reference sequence). The CDR3 covers 14 residues. Trimming pared 3 bases from V and 0 bases from J, leaving 7 bases between. CDR3 sequence: CASSLGINQDTQYF. CDR3 bases read: TGTGCCAGCAGTCTCGGGATTAACCAAGACACCCAGTAC.

As concerns this clone: Each gene name is a mouse one. The CDR3 extends 1 residue past the end of the read, so its final part is completed from the germline J gene. The rearrangement uses TRBV26 and TRBJ2-7; D might be TRBD2 (7 bases). Trimming shortened V by 4 bases and J by 7 bases, and 11 bases separated the two germline ends. This CDR3 region has 12 residues. CDR1 and CDR2 (germline): KGHPV, FQNQEV (reference sequence). The CDR3 loop reads CASSRGAGEQYF. The sequenced CDR3 bases are TGTGCCAGCAGTCGGGGGGCGGGGGAACAGTAC.

As regards this clone: The genes are named according to mouse. The CDR3 extends 1 residue past the end of the read, so its final part is completed from the germline J gene. The chain employs TRBV3 and TRBJ2-3; 10 nucleotides agree with TRBD2. From germline, CDR1 is SNHLY and CDR2 FYNGKV (reference sequence). This CDR3 region has 15 residues. V shed 5 bases, J shed 0 bases, and the junction held 2 bases outside the gene matches. The sequenced part of the CDR3 DNA is TGTGCCAGCAGCCGACTGGGGGGTAGTGCAGAAACGCTGTAT. Residues: CASSRLGGSAETLY. The CDR3 as a whole reads CASSRLGGSAETLYF.

Concerning this clone itself: Mouse names are used for the genes. The CDR3 goes on 1 residue after the read ends, and that part is filled in from the germline J gene. The chain couples TRBV3 to TRBJ2-4; TRBD2 matches 9 bases. V gave up 2 bases and J gave up 2 bases; unmatched junction bases: 5. This CDR3 is built from 16 residues. Germline CDR1 is SNHLY and CDR2 is FYNGKV (reference sequence). CDR3 DNA (partial): TGTGCCAGCAGCTTAATTGGGGGGGCGAATCAAAACACCTTGTAC. This encodes CASSLIGGANQNTLY. The whole CDR3 is CASSLIGGANQNTLYF.

As for this clone: Mouse germline and gene names are used. Partial CDR3 DNA: TGTGCCAGCAGTCTGCCAGTTGCAAACACAGAAGTCTTC. It translates to CASSLPVANTEVF. In full, the CDR3 is CASSLPVANTEVFF. The gene calls are TRBV26 and TRBJ1-1, with D uncertain. The read ends 1 residue shy of where the CDR3 ends; the end is completed using the germline J gene. Trimming took 2 bases from V and 0 from J, leaving 7 bases between them. This CDR3 region has 14 residues. The germline V gene encodes CDR1 KGHPV and CDR2 FQNQEV (reference sequence).

This clone has just a few counts. Gene names are the mouse ones. The missing CDR3 end, 1 residue past where the read stops, is filled in from the germline J gene. The rearrangement uses TRBV26 and TRBJ2-1; D assignment may be TRBD1 or TRBD2 (6 bases each). The V end was cut by 6 bases, the J end by 6 bases, with 12 bases between. There are 13 residues in the CDR3. In germline, CDR1 is KGHPV, CDR2 FQNQEV (reference sequence). The covered CDR3 bases are TGTGCCAGCAGCCGGGGGCGCGGTGCTGAGCAGTTC. Amino acid sequence: CASSRGRGAEQF. The entire CDR3 protein reads CASSRGRGAEQFF.

On this clone itself: Gene names denote mouse genes. The sequence runs out 1 residue before the end of the CDR3; the remainder is reconstructed from the germline J gene. The chain has TRBV26 and TRBJ2-5; 7 bases align to TRBD2. The germline CDR1 and CDR2 sequences are KGHPV and FQNQEV (reference sequence). V shed 4 bases and J 2 bases; nucleotides not matched to a gene: 3. The CDR3 loop spans 14 amino acids. CDR3 DNA (partial): TGTGCCAGCAGTCCACTGGGGCCCCAAGACACCCAGTAC. Encoded protein: CASSPLGPQDTQY. The full CDR3 sequence reads CASSPLGPQDTQYF. The variable domain in full, completed from reference TRBV26 and TRBJ2-5, reads NSKVIQTPRYLVKGQGQKAKMRCIPEKGHPVVFWYQQNKNNEFKFLINFQNQEVLQQIDMTEKRFSAECPSNSPCSLEIQSSEAGDSALYLCASSPLGPQDTQYFGPGTRLLVL.

Worth noting for this clone: Germline and genes here are mouse. The read falls 1 residue short of the CDR3 end, and the missing part is taken from the germline J gene. The chain is built from TRBV26 and TRBJ2-7; 9 positions match TRBD1. Germline CDR1 KGHPV, CDR2 FQNQEV (reference sequence). The CDR3 consists of 13 residues. J gave up 4 bases and V 2 bases, and 0 bases lay outside the gene matches. Here the CDR3 reads CASSLGTGYEQYF. The CDR3 DNA, read in part, is TGTGCCAGCAGTCTGGGGACAGGGTATGAACAGTAC.

As for this clone: These gene names are mouse names. The missing CDR3 end, 1 residue past where the read stops, is filled in from the germline J gene. The V gene is TRBV1, the J gene TRBJ1-1; D not resolved. Germline V lookup: CDR1 NSQYPW, CDR2 LRSPGD (reference sequence). This CDR3 region has 14 residues. Deletions cut 3 bases from V and 0 bases from J, with 8 bases between. The CDR3 bases that were read are TGCACCTGCAGTGCTCGGGCCGCAAACACAGAAGTCTTC. Translation: CTCSARAANTEVF. The whole CDR3 is CTCSARAANTEVFF.

In this sample, this clone turned up a few times. These gene names are mouse names. The read finishes 1 residue shy of the CDR3 end, and the germline J gene is used to complete it. V usage is TRBV26 and J usage is TRBJ2-2; 10 bases are a match to TRBD1. CDR1 is KGHPV, CDR2 FQNQEV, per germline (reference sequence). This CDR3 region has 15 residues. The J segment lost 3 bases and the V segment lost 6 bases, leaving 4 bases of the junction unmatched. The covered CDR3 bases are TGTGCCAGCAGGCGGACAGGGGGAGACACCGGGCAGCTCTAC. It yields the protein CASRRTGGDTGQLY. The complete CDR3 sequence is CASRRTGGDTGQLYF. The full variable domain, with the rest looked up from reference TRBV26 and TRBJ2-2, is NSKVIQTPRYLVKGQGQKAKMRCIPEKGHPVVFWYQQNKNNEFKFLINFQNQEVLQQIDMTEKRFSAECPSNSPCSLEIQSSEAGDSALYLCASRRTGGDTGQLYFGEGSKLTVL.

As for this clone: Here the gene names and germline are mouse. The CDR3 is cut off 1 residue early in the read; its end comes from the germline J gene. This chain joins TRBV23 and TRBJ1-1; the table's TRBD1 call for D was not verified on the DNA. Per germline, CDR1 KGHTA and CDR2 FQNQQP. There are 14 residues in the CDR3. The CDR3 sequence is CSSSQGTSNTEVFF. CDR3 DNA, as far as it was read: TGCTCCAGCAGTCAAGGGACATCAAACACAGAAGTCTTC.

On this clone: Here the gene names and germline are mouse. The CDR3 is cut off 1 residue early in the read; its end comes from the germline J gene. The chain is built from TRBV13-2 and TRBJ2-7; 7 nucleotides align to TRBD2. This CDR3 has 12 amino acids. V shed 2 bases, J shed 6 bases, and the junction held 2 bases outside the gene matches. Germline V lookup: CDR1 NNHNN, CDR2 SYGAGS (reference sequence). CDR3 DNA, as far as it was read: TGTGCCAGCGGTGACTGGGGGAGTGAACAGTAC. The encoded protein is CASGDWGSEQY. The entire CDR3 sequence reads CASGDWGSEQYF.

This clone has more than one count but fewer than ten. Each gene name is a mouse one. The sequence runs out 1 residue before the end of the CDR3; the remainder is reconstructed from the germline J gene. The chain uses TRBV19 and TRBJ1-4, with 7 bases fitting TRBD1. CDR1 and CDR2 from the germline V gene are FNHDT and SITEND (reference sequence). This CDR3 has 12 amino acids. J was trimmed by 6 bases and V by 8 bases; bases with no gene match: 4. CDR3 sequence reads: CARTGRDERLFF. The part of the CDR3 DNA that was read is TGTGCCAGGACAGGGAGAGACGAAAGATTATTT.

About this clone: Any gene name here is a mouse gene name. The read finishes 1 residue shy of the CDR3 end, and the germline J gene is used to complete it. The chain links TRBV26 to TRBJ2-3; 10 nucleotides line up with TRBD2. The CDR3 runs 15 residues. CDR1 KGHPV and CDR2 FQNQEV come from the germline V gene (reference sequence). Germline trimming cut 6 bases from V and 1 base from J; bases unmatched to any gene: 4. This CDR3 is CASSHWGGGAETLYF. CDR3 DNA, as far as it was read: TGTGCCAGCAGCCACTGGGGGGGAGGTGCAGAAACGCTGTAT. Complete variable domain (other parts from reference TRBV26 and TRBJ2-3): NSKVIQTPRYLVKGQGQKAKMRCIPEKGHPVVFWYQQNKNNEFKFLINFQNQEVLQQIDMTEKRFSAECPSNSPCSLEIQSSEAGDSALYLCASSHWGGGAETLYFGSGTRLTVL.

To note about this clone: These gene names are mouse names. The read falls 1 residue short of the CDR3 end, and the missing part is taken from the germline J gene. V gene TRBV13-2 combines with J gene TRBJ1-3, with 9 bases that match TRBD1. CDR1 NNHNN and CDR2 SYGAGS come from the germline V gene (reference sequence). This CDR3 spans 15 amino acids. Germline trimming cut 0 bases from V and 2 bases from J; bases unmatched to any gene: 0. The CDR3 loop is CASGDGQGAGNTLYF. The part of the CDR3 DNA that was read is TGTGCCAGCGGTGATGGACAGGGGGCTGGAAATACGCTCTAT.

On this clone: Germline and genes here are mouse. The CDR3 DNA, read in part, is TGTGCCAGCAGGCAGGGGTGGGACACCCAGTAC. Its protein product is CASRQGWDTQY. The whole CDR3 reads CASRQGWDTQYF. The genes are TRBV26 and TRBJ2-5, with D possibly being TRBD1 (6 bases). The CDR3 goes on 1 residue after the read ends, and that part is filled in from the germline J gene. Deletions cut 6 bases from V and 6 bases from J, with 10 bases between. Germline CDR1 reads KGHPV; CDR2 reads FQNQEV (reference sequence). This CDR3 contains 12 residues.

A note on this clone: Gene names and germline match the mouse. The CDR3 DNA, read in part, is TGTGCCAGCAGTTTTGACACTCAGGCTCCGCTT. It encodes CASSFDTQAPL. The full-length CDR3 reads as CASSFDTQAPLF. V is TRBV15 and J is TRBJ1-5; D is undetermined. The read gets to within 1 residue of the CDR3 end, and the germline J gene fills in the rest. The V gene lost 3 bases and the J gene lost 7 bases, with 7 bases spanning the gap. The CDR3 has 12 residues. Germline CDR1 SGHND, CDR2 FRSKSL.

This clone was detected only a few times. The gene symbols are mouse symbols. The read is 1 residue too short to cover the CDR3 end, so that end is filled in from the germline J gene. The J gene is TRBJ2-4, the V gene TRBV1; 14 nucleotides match TRBD2. Germline assignment: CDR1 NSQYPW and CDR2 LRSPGD (reference sequence). This CDR3 is built from 17 residues. The V segment lost 5 bases and the J segment 0 bases; nucleotides outside the gene matches: 4. The covered CDR3 bases are TGCACCTGCAGTCCCGGGACTGGGGGGGCAAGTCAAAACACCTTGTAC. Translating gives CTCSPGTGGASQNTLY. The full CDR3 sequence reads CTCSPGTGGASQNTLYF.

Concerning this clone: Here the gene names and germline are mouse. The sequenced fragment ends 1 residue before the CDR3 boundary, so the rest is inferred from the germline J gene. The rearrangement uses TRBV12-2 and TRBJ2-7, with 8 positions matching TRBD2. The CDR3 length is 13 residues. J was trimmed by 2 bases and V by 3 bases; bases with no gene match: 2. The germline CDR1 and CDR2 sequences are SGHLS and HYDKME. The sequenced part of the CDR3 DNA is TGTGCCAGCTCTGACTGGGGTACCTATGAACAGTAC. Translating gives CASSDWGTYEQY. The whole CDR3 sequence reads CASSDWGTYEQYF.

As to this clone: Any gene name here is a mouse gene name. The CDR3 spells CASTPGNSDYTF. The CDR3 bases that were read are TGTGCCAGCACCCCGGGGAACTCCGACTACACC. The V gene is TRBV26, the J gene TRBJ1-2, with D unresolved. The read gets to within 1 residue of the CDR3 end, and the germline J gene fills in the rest. Per the germline V gene, CDR1 is KGHPV and CDR2 is FQNQEV (reference sequence). CDR3 size: 12 residues. Trimming left V 7 bases short and J 2 bases short, with 8 bases between.

This clone was counted only a few times. The germline and genes are mouse ones. The read finishes 1 residue shy of the CDR3 end, and the germline J gene is used to complete it. V usage is TRBV26 and J usage is TRBJ2-1; 9 bases map to TRBD2. Germline V gene sequence: CDR1 KGHPV, CDR2 FQNQEV (reference sequence). Trimming took 6 bases from V and 2 from J; bases not matched to a gene: 2. The CDR3 covers 14 residues. The part of the CDR3 DNA that was read is TGTGCCAGCAGCAGACTGGGGGACTATGCTGAGCAGTTC. It specifies CASSRLGDYAEQF. The full-length CDR3 reads as CASSRLGDYAEQFF.

As regards this clone: The genes are named according to mouse. The read falls 1 residue short of the CDR3 end, and the missing part is taken from the germline J gene. The chain couples TRBV26 to TRBJ1-4; 9 bases are a match to TRBD1. The CDR3 runs to 16 residues. The J segment lost 2 bases and the V segment lost 4 bases, leaving 5 bases of the junction unmatched. Germline assignment: CDR1 KGHPV and CDR2 FQNQEV (reference sequence). The CDR3 reads CASSPGQGRSNERLFF. CDR3 DNA (partial): TGTGCCAGCAGTCCGGGACAGGGCCGATCCAACGAAAGATTATTT.

Only a few counts were recorded for this clone. Genes and germline come from the mouse. Coverage ceases 1 residue before the CDR3 finishes, and the germline J gene fills in the end. The chain carries TRBV5 and TRBJ2-5; 8 bases are a match to TRBD2. With 0 bases clipped from V and 2 bases from J, the junction kept 10 bases outside the gene matches. CDR3 size: 18 residues. The germline gives CDR1 LGHNA, CDR2 YNLKQL (reference sequence). CDR3 DNA, as far as it was read: TGTGCCAGCAGCCAAGAAGCACGGGGGGGCGCGAGCCAAGACACCCAGTAC. Residues: CASSQEARGGASQDTQY. The entire CDR3 protein reads CASSQEARGGASQDTQYF.

For this clone: The gene symbols are mouse symbols. The read falls 1 residue short of the CDR3 end, and the missing part is taken from the germline J gene. The chain carries TRBV4 and TRBJ2-4; 13 bases match TRBD2. Looked up from germline, CDR1 is LGHDT and CDR2 is YNNKQL (reference sequence). V lost 7 bases and J lost 1; bases outside the gene matches: 5. This CDR3 contains 16 residues. Here the CDR3 reads CASKDWGGAGQNTLYF. The CDR3 DNA, read in part, is TGTGCCAGCAAGGACTGGGGGGGCGCGGGTCAAAACACCTTGTAC.

For this clone: Genes and germline come from the mouse. With the read ending 1 residue before the CDR3 end, the germline J gene is used to fill in that end. V usage is TRBV13-2 and J usage is TRBJ2-7; 10 nucleotides line up with TRBD2. The CDR3 covers 14 residues. Germline loops: CDR1 NNHNN, CDR2 SYGAGS (reference sequence). Unmatched junction bases numbered 3, after V lost 0 bases and J lost 6 bases. The DNA read from the CDR3 is TGTGCCAGCGGTGATGGACTGGGGGGAGGTGAACAGTAC. Residues: CASGDGLGGGEQY. From start to end, the CDR3 is CASGDGLGGGEQYF.

On this clone itself: The junction shows a germline mismatch at one end, possibly a read error. The gene names given are mouse names. The read halts 1 residue ahead of the CDR3 end, with the missing end drawn from the germline J gene. The chain links TRBV13-2 to TRBJ2-7; 11 bases fit TRBD2. Germline V gene sequence: CDR1 NNHNN, CDR2 SYGAGS (reference sequence). CDR3 length equals 15 residues. The CDR3 is CASSDDRDWGYEQYF. CDR3 DNA, as far as it was read: TGTGCCAGCAGTGATGACCGGGACTGGGGGTATGAACAGTAC.